This passage covers 12 T cell receptor beta chains from one sample sequenced in a study of T cells in Graves' hyperthyroidism and ophthalmopathy. Template material for amplifying TCR beta CDR3 regions consisted of RNA transcripts. Primed by the HTBI set, a first-round RT-PCR was run on the TCR CDR3. Each CDR3 protein is one row after TCRdb ran MiXCR on the multiplex PCR reads. The sample has 250,000 to 300,000 distinct CDR3 sequences, about 15% seen once. Material: blood. These receptors came from a woman in her forties or fifties with Graves' hyperthyroidism that later progressed to Graves' ophthalmopathy.

The CDR3 coding sequence is TGCAGCGTAAAGACGGATTATAGCAATCAGCCCCAGCATTTT. Amino acid sequence: CSVKTDYSNQPQHF. The chain links TRBV29-1 to TRBJ1-5; no clear D gene. There are 14 residues in the CDR3. Germline CDR1 reads SQVTM; CDR2 reads ANQGSEA. Deletions cut 6 bases from V and 0 bases from J, with 12 bases between.

J is TRBJ1-2 and V is TRBV7-2; a possible D gene is TRBD1 (6 bases). Germline assignment: CDR1 SGHTA and CDR2 FQGNSA. The CDR3 consists of 14 residues. V gave up 1 base and J gave up 4 bases, with 10 bases separating them. The CDR3: CASSLEGGPYGYTF. The CDR3 region has the DNA TGTGCCAGCAGCTTAGAGGGGGGGCCCTATGGCTACACCTTC.

The chain uses TRBV7-9 and TRBJ1-6, with 8 bases aligning to TRBD1. This CDR3 comprises 16 residues. Per the germline V gene, CDR1 is SEHNR and CDR2 is FQNEAQ (reference sequence). V gave up 6 bases and J gave up 9 bases; unmatched junction bases: 13. The CDR3 DNA is TGTGCCAGCAGACCGTGGACAGGGAGTATCAGTTCACCCCTCCACTTT. Protein: CASRPWTGSISSPLHF.

DNA for the CDR3: TGTGCCAGCAGTTTGAGGGCCAACAGGCCCGGGAACACTGAAGCTTTCTTT. This sequence encodes CASSLRANRPGNTEAFF. This chain joins TRBV28 and TRBJ1-1; maybe TRBD1 (5 bases). Germline-derived CDR1 and CDR2 are MDHEN and SYDVKM. The V and J ends lost 3 bases and 1 base respectively, with 18 bases between them. CDR3 size: 17 residues.

Only a few counts were recorded for this clonotype. This chain connects TRBV7-9 to TRBJ1-1; tentatively, D is TRBD1 (6 bases). The germline gives CDR1 SEHNR, CDR2 FQNEAQ (reference sequence). Trimming removed 7 bases from V and 5 bases from J, with 17 bases in between. There are 14 residues in the CDR3. The CDR3 nucleotides read TGTGCCAGCACCTACAGGGATTCTATAACTGAAGCTTTCTTT. Translation gives CASTYRDSITEAFF.

This clonotype has ten or more counts. V is TRBV2 and J is TRBJ2-5, with 7 bases that match TRBD1. J gave up 5 bases and V 6 bases, and 3 bases lay outside the gene matches. The CDR3 loop spans 12 amino acids. Germline assignment: CDR1 SNHLY and CDR2 FYNNEI. DNA for the CDR3: TGTGCCAGCAGCGACAGGGACGAGACCCAGTACTTC. Translating it yields CASSDRDETQYF.

There are many counts of this clonotype. This chain joins TRBV20-1 and TRBJ2-7; D gene uncertain. This CDR3 has 13 residues. Trimming left V 3 bases short and J 4 bases short, with 13 bases between. Germline V lookup: CDR1 DFQATT, CDR2 SNEGSKA (reference sequence). DNA for the CDR3: TGCAGTGCTAGTCAGGCGGAGTGGTACGAGCAGTACTTC. It encodes CSASQAEWYEQYF.

This clonotype was recorded at least ten times. This chain connects TRBV28 to TRBJ2-1; no clear D gene. The V gene lost 6 bases and the J gene lost 14 bases, with 20 bases spanning the gap. Per the germline V gene, CDR1 is MDHEN and CDR2 is SYDVKM. This CDR3 region has 13 residues. CDR3: CASRSTPDLYEFF. CDR3 nucleotide sequence: TGTGCCAGCAGGTCGACTCCCGACCTATATGAGTTCTTC.

This clonotype was seen ten or more times. V is TRBV12-3 or TRBV12-4 and J is TRBJ2-1; perhaps TRBD1 as D (5 bases). Trimming shortened V by 5 bases and J by 0 bases, and 14 bases separated the two germline ends. This CDR3 is built from 16 residues. The CDR3, as DNA: TGTGCCAGCAGTCTGAGACAGTGGAGCTCCTACAATGAGCAGTTCTTC. The encoded protein is CASSLRQWSSYNEQFF.

In this sample, this clonotype turned up many times. V gene TRBV18 combines with J gene TRBJ1-2; 8 bases are shared with TRBD1. From germline, CDR1 is KGHSH and CDR2 LQKENI. Losses at the gene ends were 3 bases for V and 3 bases for J; bases not matched to a gene: 6. The CDR3 extends over 15 amino acids. The CDR3 here is CASSPPDREDYGYTF. The CDR3 DNA reads as TGTGCCAGCTCACCCCCGGACAGGGAAGACTATGGCTACACCTTC.

This clonotype was picked up many times. The chain carries TRBV3-1 and TRBJ1-5; D remains unclear. The CDR3 is made up of 13 amino acids. Germline V gene sequence: CDR1 LGHDT, CDR2 YNNKEL (reference sequence). Trimming took off 0 bases at V and 6 bases at J, with 6 bases between the two ends. The CDR3 DNA is TGTGCCAGCAGCCAAGATGTGGTTCAGCCCCAGCATTTT. Amino acids: CASSQDVVQPQHF.

J is TRBJ2-5 and V is TRBV11-2; D remains unclear. Germline V gives CDR1 SGHAT, CDR2 FQNNGV. The ends were cut back, 5 bases at V and 5 bases at J, with 15 bases in the middle. The CDR3 is 14 amino acids. The CDR3 sequence is CASSDGTAAETQYF. In nucleotides, the CDR3 is TGTGCCAGCAGCGACGGAACGGCCGCGGAGACCCAGTACTTC.